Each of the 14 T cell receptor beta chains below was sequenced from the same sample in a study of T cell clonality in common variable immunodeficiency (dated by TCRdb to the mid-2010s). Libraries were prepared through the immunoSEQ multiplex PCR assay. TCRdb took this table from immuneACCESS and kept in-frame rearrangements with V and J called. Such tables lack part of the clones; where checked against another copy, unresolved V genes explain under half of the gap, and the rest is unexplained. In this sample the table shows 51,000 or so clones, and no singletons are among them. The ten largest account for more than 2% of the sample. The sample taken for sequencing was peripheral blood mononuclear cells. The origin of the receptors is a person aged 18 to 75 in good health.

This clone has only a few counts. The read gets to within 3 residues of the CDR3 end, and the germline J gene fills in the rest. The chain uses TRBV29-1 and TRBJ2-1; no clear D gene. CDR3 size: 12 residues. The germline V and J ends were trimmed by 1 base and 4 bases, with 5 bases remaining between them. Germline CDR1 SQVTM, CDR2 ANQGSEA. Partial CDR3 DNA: TGCAGCGTTGAAGGAGGTTACAATGAG. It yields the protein CSVEGGYNE. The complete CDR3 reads CSVEGGYNEQFF.

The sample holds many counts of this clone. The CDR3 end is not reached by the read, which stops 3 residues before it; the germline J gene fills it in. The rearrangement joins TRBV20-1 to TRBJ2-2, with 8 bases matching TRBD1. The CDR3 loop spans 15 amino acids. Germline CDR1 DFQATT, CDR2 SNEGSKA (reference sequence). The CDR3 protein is CSARQRDRGGEKLFF. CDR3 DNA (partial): TGCAGTGCCAGACAAAGAGACAGGGGTGGGGAAAAG.

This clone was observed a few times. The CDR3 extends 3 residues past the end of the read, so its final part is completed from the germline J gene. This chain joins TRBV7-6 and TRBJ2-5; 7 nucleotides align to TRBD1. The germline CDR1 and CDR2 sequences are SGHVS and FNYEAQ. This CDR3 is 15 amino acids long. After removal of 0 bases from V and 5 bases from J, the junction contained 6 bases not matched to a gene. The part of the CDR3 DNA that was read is TGTGCCAGCAGCTTAGCAGTAGGACAGGCCGAGACC. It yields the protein CASSLAVGQAET. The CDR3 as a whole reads CASSLAVGQAETQYF.

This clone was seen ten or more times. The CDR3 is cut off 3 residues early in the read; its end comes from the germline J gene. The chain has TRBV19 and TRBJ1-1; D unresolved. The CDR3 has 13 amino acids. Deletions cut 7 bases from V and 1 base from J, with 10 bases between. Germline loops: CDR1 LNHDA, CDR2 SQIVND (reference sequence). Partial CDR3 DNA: TGTGCCAGTAAAAAATACTCGAACACTGAA. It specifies CASKKYSNTE. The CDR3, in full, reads CASKKYSNTEAFF.

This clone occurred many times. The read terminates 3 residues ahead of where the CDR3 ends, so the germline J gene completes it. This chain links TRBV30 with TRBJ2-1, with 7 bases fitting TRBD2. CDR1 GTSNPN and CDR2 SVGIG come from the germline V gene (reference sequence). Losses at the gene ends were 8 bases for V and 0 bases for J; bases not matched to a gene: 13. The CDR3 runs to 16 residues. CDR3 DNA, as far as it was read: TGTGCCGTTTGGAGTGGGTGGGGGGGCTCCTACAATGAG. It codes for CAVWSGWGGSYNE. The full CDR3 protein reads CAVWSGWGGSYNEQFF.

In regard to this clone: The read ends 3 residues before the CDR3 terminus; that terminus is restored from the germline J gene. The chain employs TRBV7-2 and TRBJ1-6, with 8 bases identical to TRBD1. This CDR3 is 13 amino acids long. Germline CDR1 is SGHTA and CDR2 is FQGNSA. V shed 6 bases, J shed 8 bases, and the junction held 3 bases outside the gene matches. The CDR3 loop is CASRGQVHSPLHF. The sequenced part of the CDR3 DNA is TGTGCCAGCAGGGGACAGGTACATTCACCC.

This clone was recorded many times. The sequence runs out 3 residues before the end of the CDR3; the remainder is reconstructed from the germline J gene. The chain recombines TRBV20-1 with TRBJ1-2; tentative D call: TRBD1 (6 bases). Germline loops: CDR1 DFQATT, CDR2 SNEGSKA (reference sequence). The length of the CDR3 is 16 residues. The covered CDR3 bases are TGCAGTGCTACGGGTTTTCGTAGGGGGAGGGCAGATACC. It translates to CSATGFRRGRADT. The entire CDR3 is CSATGFRRGRADTYTF.

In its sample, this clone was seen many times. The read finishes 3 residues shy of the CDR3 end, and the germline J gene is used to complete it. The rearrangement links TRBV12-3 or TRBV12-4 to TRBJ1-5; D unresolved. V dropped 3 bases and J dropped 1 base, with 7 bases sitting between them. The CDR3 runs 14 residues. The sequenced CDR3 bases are TGTGCCAGCAGTTTTTTACAGAGCAATCAGCCC. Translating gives CASSFLQSNQP. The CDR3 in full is CASSFLQSNQPQHF.

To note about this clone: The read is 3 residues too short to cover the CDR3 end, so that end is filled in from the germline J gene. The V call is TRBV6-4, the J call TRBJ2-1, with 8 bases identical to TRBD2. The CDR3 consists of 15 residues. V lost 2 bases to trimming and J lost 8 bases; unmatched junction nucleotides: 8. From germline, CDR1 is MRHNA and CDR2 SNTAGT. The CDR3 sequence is CASSDLASGLDEQFF. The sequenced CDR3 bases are TGTGCCAGCAGTGACCTGGCTAGCGGGCTGGATGAG.

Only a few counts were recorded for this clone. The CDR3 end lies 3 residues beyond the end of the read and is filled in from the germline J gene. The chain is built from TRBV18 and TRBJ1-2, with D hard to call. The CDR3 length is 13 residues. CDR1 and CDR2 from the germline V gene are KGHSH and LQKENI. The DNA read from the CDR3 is TGTGCCAGCTCCAGCGGCTCCTACAATGAC. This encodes CASSSGSYND. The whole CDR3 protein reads CASSSGSYNDYTF.

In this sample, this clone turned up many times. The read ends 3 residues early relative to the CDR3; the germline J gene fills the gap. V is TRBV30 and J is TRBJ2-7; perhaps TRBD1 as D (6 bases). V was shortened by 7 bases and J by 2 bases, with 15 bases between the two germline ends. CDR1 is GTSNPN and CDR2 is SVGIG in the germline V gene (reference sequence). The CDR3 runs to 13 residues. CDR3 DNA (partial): TGTGCCTTTTCTCTCCGACAGGCCTACGAG. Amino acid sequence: CAFSLRQAYE. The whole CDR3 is CAFSLRQAYEQYF.

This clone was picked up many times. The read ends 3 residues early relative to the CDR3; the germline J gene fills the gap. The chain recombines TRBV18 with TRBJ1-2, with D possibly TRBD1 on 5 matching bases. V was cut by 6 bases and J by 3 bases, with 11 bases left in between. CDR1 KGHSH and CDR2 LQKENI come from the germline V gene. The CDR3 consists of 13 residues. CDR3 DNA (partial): TGTGCCAGCTCCTCGGGGGGAGACTATGGC. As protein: CASSSGGDYG. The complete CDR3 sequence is CASSSGGDYGYTF.

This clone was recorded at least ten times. The CDR3 bases that were read are TGTGCCTGGGCCCCGTTGGGCGTGGGGAACACTGAA. This encodes CAWAPLGVGNTE. The whole CDR3 protein reads CAWAPLGVGNTEAFF. V and J are TRBV30 and TRBJ1-1; unclear D gene. The observed sequence ends 3 residues before the CDR3 terminus, with the missing tail filled in from the germline J gene. CDR1 and CDR2 (germline): GTSNPN, SVGIG (reference sequence). V gave up 5 bases and J gave up 1 base, with 17 bases separating them. This CDR3 contains 15 residues. The variable domain in full, with the rest retrieved from reference TRBV30 and TRBJ1-1, is SQTIHQWPATLVQPVGSPLSLECTVEGTSNPNLYWYRQAAGRGLQLLFYSVGIGQISSEVPQNLSASRPQDRQFILSSKKLLLSDSGFYLCAWAPLGVGNTEAFFGQGTRLTVV.

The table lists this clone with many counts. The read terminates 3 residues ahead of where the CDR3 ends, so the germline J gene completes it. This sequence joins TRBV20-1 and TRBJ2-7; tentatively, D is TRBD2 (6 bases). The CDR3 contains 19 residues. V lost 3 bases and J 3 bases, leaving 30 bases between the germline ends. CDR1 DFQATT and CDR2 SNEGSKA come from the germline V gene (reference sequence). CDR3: CSASPPPGGSLGLIYEQYF. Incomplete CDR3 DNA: TGCAGTGCTAGTCCCCCCCCCGGGGGAAGCCTAGGGTTGATCTACGAG.